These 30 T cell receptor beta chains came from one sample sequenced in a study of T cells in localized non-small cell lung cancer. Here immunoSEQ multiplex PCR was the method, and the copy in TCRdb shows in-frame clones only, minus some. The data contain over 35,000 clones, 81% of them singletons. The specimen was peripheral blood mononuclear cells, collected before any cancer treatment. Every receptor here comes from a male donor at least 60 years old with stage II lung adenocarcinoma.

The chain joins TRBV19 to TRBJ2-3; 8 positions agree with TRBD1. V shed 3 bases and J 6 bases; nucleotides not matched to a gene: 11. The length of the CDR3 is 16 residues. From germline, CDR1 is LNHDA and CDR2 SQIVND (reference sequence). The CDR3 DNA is TGTGCCAGTAGTATTCAGGGGGCCAGGGCGGTGGATACGCAGTATTTT. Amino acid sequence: CASSIQGARAVDTQYF.

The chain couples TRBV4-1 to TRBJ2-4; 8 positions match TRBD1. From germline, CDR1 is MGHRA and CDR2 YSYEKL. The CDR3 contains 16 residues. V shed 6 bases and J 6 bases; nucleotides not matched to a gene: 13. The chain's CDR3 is CASSSSPGGFGNIQYF. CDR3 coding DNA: TGCGCCAGCAGTTCTTCCCCAGGGGGCTTTGGAAACATTCAGTACTTC.

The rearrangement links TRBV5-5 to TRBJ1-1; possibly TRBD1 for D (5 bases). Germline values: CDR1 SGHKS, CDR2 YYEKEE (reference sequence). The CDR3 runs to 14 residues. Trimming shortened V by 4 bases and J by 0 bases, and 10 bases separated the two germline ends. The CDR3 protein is CASSGDGMNTEAFF. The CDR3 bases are TGTGCCAGCAGCGGGGACGGCATGAACACTGAAGCTTTCTTT.

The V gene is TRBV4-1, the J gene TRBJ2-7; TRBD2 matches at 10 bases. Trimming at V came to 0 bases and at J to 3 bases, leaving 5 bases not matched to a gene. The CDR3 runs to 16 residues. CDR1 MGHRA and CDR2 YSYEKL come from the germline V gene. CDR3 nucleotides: TGCGCCAGCAGCCAAGAAGGGCTAGCGGGAGTCTACGAGCAGTACTTC. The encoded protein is CASSQEGLAGVYEQYF.

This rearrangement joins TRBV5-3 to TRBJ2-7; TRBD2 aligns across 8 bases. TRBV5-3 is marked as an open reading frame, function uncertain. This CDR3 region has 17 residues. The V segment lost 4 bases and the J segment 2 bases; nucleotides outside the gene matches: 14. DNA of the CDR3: TGTGCCAGAAGCCTGGTGACGATTAGCGGGAATGCCTACGAGCAGTACTTC. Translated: CARSLVTISGNAYEQYF.

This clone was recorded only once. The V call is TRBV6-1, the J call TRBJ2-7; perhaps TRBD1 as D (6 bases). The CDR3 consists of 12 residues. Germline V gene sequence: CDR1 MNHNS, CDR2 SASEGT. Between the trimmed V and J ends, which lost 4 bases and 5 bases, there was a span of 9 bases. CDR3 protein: CASSANRDEQYF. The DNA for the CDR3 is TGTGCCAGCAGTGCTAACAGGGACGAGCAGTACTTC.

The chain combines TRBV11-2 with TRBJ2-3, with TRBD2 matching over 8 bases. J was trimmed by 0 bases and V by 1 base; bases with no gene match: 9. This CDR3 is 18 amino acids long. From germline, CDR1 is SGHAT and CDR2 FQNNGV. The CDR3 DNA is TGTGCCAGCAGCTTAGGAAGGGGAGCGGGGGTTAGCACAGATACGCAGTATTTT. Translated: CASSLGRGAGVSTDTQYF.

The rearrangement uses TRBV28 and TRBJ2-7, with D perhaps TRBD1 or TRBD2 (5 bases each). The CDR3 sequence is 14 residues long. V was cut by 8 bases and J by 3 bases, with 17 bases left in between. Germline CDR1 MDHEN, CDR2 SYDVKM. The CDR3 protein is CASGTTRQVYEQYF. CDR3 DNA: TGTGCCAGCGGGACGACTCGCCAGGTCTACGAGCAGTACTTC.

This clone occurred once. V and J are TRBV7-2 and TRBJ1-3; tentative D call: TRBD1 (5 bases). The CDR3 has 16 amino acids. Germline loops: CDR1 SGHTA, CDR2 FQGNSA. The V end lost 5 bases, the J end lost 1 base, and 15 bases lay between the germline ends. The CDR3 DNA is TGTGCCAGCAGCCTTCGACAGATGTCATCTGGAAACACCATATATTTT. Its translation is CASSLRQMSSGNTIYF.

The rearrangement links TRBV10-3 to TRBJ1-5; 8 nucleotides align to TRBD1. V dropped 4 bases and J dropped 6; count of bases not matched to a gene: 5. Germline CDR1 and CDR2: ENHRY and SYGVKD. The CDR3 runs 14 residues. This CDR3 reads CAISGQGARQPQHF. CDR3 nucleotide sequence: TGTGCCATCAGTGGGCAGGGGGCCCGTCAGCCCCAGCATTTT.

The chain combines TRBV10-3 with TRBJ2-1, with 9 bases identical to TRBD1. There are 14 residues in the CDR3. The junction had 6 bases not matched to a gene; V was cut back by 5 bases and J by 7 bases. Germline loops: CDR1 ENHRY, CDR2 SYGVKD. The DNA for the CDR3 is TGTGCCATCAGTCCCGGGACAGGGCCTAATGAGCAGTTCTTC. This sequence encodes CAISPGTGPNEQFF.

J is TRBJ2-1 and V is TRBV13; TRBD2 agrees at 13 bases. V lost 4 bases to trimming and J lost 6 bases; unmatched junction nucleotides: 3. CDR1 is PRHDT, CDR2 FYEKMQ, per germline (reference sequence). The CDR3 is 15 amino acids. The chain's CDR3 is CASSYGTSGINEQFF. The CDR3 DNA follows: TGTGCCAGCAGCTACGGGACTAGCGGGATCAATGAGCAGTTCTTC. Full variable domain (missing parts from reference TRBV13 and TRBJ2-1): AAGVIQSPRHLIKEKRETATLKCYPIPRHDTVYWYQQGPGQDPQFLISFYEKMQSDKGSIPDRFSAQQFSDYHSELNMSSLELGDSALYFCASSYGTSGINEQFFGPGTRLTVL.

This CDR3 is CASNRQGPTANYGYTF. Here the CDR3 DNA reads TGTGCCAGCAACAGACAGGGGCCCACTGCTAACTATGGCTACACCTTC. The chain carries TRBV28 and TRBJ1-2, with 8 bases lining up with TRBD1. CDR1 and CDR2 from the germline V gene are MDHEN and SYDVKM. After removal of 7 bases from V and 0 bases from J, the junction contained 10 bases not matched to a gene. The CDR3 totals 16 residues.

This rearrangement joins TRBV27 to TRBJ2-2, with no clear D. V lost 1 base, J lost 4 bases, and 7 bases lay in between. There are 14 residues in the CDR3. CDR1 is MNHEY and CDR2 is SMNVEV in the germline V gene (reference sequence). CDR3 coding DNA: TGTGCCAGCAGTTTATACGGCAGCACCGGGGAGCTGTTTTTT. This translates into CASSLYGSTGELFF.

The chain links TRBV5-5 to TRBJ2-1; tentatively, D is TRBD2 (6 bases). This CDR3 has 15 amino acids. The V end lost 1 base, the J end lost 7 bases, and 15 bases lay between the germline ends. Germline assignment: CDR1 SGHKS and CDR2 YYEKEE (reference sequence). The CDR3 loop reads CASSLNGGGGNEQFF. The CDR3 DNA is TGTGCCAGCAGCTTGAATGGGGGAGGAGGAAATGAGCAGTTCTTC.

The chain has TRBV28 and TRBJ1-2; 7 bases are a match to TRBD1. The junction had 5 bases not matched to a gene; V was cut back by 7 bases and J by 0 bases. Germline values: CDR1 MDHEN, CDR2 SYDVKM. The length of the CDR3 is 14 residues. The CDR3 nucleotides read TGTGCCAGCACCTTAACAGGGGCTAACTATGGCTACACCTTC. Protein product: CASTLTGANYGYTF.

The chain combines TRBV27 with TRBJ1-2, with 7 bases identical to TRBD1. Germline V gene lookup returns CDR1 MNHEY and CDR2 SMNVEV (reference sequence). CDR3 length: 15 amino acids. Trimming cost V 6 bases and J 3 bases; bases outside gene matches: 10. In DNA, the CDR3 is TGTGCCAGCAGCCTAAGGAGACAGGGATACTATGGCTACACCTTC. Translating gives CASSLRRQGYYGYTF.

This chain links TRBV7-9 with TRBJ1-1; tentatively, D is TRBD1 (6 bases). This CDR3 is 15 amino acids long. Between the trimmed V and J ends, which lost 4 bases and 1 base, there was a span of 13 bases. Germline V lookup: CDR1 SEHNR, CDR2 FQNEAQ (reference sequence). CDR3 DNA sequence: TGTGCCAGCAGCTCGCCGGGACACACGAACACTGAAGCTTTCTTT. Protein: CASSSPGHTNTEAFF. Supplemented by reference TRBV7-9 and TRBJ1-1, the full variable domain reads DTGVSQNPRHKITKRGQNVTFRCDPISEHNRLYWYRQTLGQGPEFLTYFQNEAQLEKSRLLSDRFSAERPKGSFSTLEIQRTEQGDSAMYLCASSSPGHTNTEAFFGQGTRLTVV.

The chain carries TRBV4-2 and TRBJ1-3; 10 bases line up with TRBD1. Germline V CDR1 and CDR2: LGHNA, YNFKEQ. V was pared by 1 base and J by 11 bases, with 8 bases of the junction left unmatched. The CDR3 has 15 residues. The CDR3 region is CASSQGDRGQTAIYF. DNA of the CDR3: TGTGCCAGCAGCCAAGGAGACAGGGGGCAGACGGCCATATATTTT.

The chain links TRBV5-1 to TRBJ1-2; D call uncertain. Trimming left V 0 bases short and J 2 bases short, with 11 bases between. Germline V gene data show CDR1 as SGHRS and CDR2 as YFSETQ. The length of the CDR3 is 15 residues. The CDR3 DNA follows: TGCGCCAGCAGCTTGGATGTCGGGCGCAACTATGGCTACACCTTC. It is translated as CASSLDVGRNYGYTF.

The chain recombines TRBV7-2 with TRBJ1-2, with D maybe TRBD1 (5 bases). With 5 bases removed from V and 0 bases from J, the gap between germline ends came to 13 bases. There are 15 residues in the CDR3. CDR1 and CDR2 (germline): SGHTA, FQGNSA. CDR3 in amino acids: CASSPQGSANYGYTF. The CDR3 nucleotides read TGTGCCAGCAGCCCTCAGGGTTCGGCTAACTATGGCTACACCTTC.

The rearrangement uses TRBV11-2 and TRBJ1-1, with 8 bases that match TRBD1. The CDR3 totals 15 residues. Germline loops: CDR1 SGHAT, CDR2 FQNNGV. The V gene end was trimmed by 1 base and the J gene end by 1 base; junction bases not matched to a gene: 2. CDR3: CASSLAQGANTEAFF. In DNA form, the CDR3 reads TGTGCCAGCAGCTTAGCGCAGGGGGCGAACACTGAAGCTTTCTTT.

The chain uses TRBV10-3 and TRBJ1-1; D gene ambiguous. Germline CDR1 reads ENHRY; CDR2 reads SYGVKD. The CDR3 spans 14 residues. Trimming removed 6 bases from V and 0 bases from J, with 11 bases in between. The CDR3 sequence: CAIRGGSMNTEAFF. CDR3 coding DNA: TGTGCCATCAGAGGCGGAAGCATGAACACTGAAGCTTTCTTT.

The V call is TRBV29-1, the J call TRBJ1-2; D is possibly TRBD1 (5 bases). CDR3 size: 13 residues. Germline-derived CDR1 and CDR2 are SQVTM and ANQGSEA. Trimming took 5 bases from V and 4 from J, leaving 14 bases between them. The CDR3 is CSVRGTGPYGYTF. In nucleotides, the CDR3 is TGCAGCGTTCGTGGGACGGGACCCTATGGCTACACCTTC.

In nucleotides, the CDR3 is TGTGCCAGCAGCGAAGACGGGAGGGTGGTTATGGGCTACAATGAGCAGTTCTTC. It translates to CASSEDGRVVMGYNEQFF. The chain is built from TRBV9 and TRBJ2-1, with 8 bases fitting TRBD2. This CDR3 region has 18 residues. The V segment lost 3 bases and the J segment 3 bases; nucleotides outside the gene matches: 14. Germline V gives CDR1 SGDLS, CDR2 YYNGEE. Using reference TRBV9 and TRBJ2-1 for the parts outside the CDR3, the full variable domain is DSGVTQTPKHLITATGQRVTLRCSPRSGDLSVYWYQQSLDQGLQFLIQYYNGEERAKGNILERFSAQQFPDLHSELNLSSLELGDSALYFCASSEDGRVVMGYNEQFFGPGTRLTVL.

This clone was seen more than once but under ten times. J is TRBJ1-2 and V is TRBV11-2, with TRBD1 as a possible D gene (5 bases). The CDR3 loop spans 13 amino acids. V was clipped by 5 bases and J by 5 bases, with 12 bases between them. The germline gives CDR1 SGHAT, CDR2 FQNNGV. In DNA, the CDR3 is TGTGCCAGCAGCACCTACAGGATATATGGCTACACCTTC. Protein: CASSTYRIYGYTF.

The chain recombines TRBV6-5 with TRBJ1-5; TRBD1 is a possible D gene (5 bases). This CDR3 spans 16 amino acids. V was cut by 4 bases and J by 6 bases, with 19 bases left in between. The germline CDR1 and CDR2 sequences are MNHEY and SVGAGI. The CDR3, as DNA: TGTGCCAGCAGTTCCGGACCTATCGGGGCCGGTCAGCCCCAGCATTTT. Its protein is CASSSGPIGAGQPQHF.

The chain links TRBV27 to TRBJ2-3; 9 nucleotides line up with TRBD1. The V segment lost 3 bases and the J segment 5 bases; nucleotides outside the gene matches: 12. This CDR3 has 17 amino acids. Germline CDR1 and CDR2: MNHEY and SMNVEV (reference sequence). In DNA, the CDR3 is TGTGCCAGCAGTTTCACGGGGACAGGGCTACGGGGAGATACGCAGTATTTT. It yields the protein CASSFTGTGLRGDTQYF.

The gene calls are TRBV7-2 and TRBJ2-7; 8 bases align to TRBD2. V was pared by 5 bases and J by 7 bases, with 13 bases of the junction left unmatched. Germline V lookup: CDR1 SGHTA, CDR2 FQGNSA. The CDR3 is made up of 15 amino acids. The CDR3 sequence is CASSPHSGRVLEQYF. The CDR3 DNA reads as TGTGCCAGCAGCCCTCACAGCGGGAGAGTCTTGGAGCAGTACTTC.

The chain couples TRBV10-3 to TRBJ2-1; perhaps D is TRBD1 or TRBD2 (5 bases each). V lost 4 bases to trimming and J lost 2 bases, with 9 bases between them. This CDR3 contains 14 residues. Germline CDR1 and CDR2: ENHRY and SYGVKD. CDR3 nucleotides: TGTGCCATCAGTGGGGACCTTACCTACAATGAGCAGTTCTTC. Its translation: CAISGDLTYNEQFF.